The clone carrying this T cell receptor (beta chain) was detected many times. The data are from a study of T cells after yellow fever vaccination. Study context: Flow sorting relied on CD3, CD45RA, CCR7 and CD95 to obtain EM, EMRA, CM and Tscm memory subsets. Findings and limits, study-wide: Peak timing came faster in the weaker secondary response, day 5 versus 15. Shared CD4/CD8 clonotypes were a small share, likely from convergent recombination.

Germline V gene sequence: CDR1 GTSNPN, CDR2 SVGIG (reference sequence). This CDR3 spans 12 amino acids. The V end was cut by 0 bases, the J end by 5 bases, with 7 bases between. Universal primer sites and UMIs were introduced during 5'RACE template-switching synthesis of TCR cDNA. TCRdb called the 5' RACE reads again in MiXCR, with one record for every CDR3 protein. The sample shows approximately 24,000 distinct CDR3 sequences, under 5.5% of them seen only once. This clonotype was sampled from a young man who received the YFV17D yellow fever vaccine. This rearrangement joins TRBV30 to TRBJ2-5; D not resolved. Material: PBMCs, either bulk or a sorted T-cell subset (CD4+, CD8+, memory, or dextramer-sorted; not recorded which), obtained 15 days after the yellow fever booster vaccination. CDR3: CAWSVTFETQYF. CDR3 nucleotides: TGTGCCTGGAGTGTTACGTTCGAGACCCAGTACTTC. Full variable domain (missing parts from reference TRBV30 and TRBJ2-5): SQTIHQWPATLVQPVGSPLSLECTVEGTSNPNLYWYRQAAGRGLQLLFYSVGIGQISSEVPQNLSASRPQDRQFILSSKKLLLSDSGFYLCAWSVTFETQYFGPGTRLLVL.